This T cell receptor (beta chain) was identified during a study of blood T cell repertoires in COVID-19. Overall study: COVID-19 samples, acute and convalescent, were from the United States, Italy and Spain. T cells, B-cell-depleted T cells, or PBMCs provided the cDNA or gDNA that served as material.

V lost 3 bases to trimming and J lost 9 bases; unmatched junction nucleotides: 2. The CDR3 is 12 residues long. From germline, CDR1 is DFQATT and CDR2 SNEGSKA (reference sequence). Authors' processing steps: Amplification of reference gene primers provided the estimated nucleated cell counts. TCRdb keeps only in-frame clones here, not all; method: immunoSEQ multiplex PCR. Clone size and V and J calls were adopted from that table, with D and trimming inferred from the DNA. Altogether 25,000 to 30,000 clones are present, approximately 80% being singletons, with the ten largest covering about 16%. Material: peripheral blood. The chain couples TRBV20-1 to TRBJ1-6; 7 bases fit TRBD1. The source of this sequence is a man aged 70 or older with active COVID-19. The CDR3 DNA sequence: TGCAGTGCTAGTACAGGGGTTTCACCCCTCCACTTT. It encodes CSASTGVSPLHF.